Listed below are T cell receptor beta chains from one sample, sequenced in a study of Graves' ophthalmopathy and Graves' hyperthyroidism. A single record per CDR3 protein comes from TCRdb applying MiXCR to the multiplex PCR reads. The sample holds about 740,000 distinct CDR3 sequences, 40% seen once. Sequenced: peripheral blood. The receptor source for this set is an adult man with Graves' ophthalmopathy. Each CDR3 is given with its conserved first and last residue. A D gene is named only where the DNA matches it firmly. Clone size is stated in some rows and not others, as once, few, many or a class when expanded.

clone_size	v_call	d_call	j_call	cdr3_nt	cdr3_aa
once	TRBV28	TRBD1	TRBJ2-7	TGTGCCAGCAGCCAACATCAGACAGGGGCGAGCTACGAGCAGTACTTC	CASSQHQTGASYEQYF
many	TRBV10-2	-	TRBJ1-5	TGCGCCAGCGGAAGCTATCAGCCCCAGCATTTT	CASGSYQPQHF
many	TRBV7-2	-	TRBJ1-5	TGTGCCAGCAGCTTAGTAGAGGGGCAGCCCCAGCATTTT	CASSLVEGQPQHF
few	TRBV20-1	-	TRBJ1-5	TGCAGTGCTAGTGCCACAGGGACGTTTAGCAATCAGCCCCAGCATTTT	CSASATGTFSNQPQHF
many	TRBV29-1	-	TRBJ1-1	TGCAGCGTTGAAGATGGGGAGGACACTGAAGCTTTCTTT	CSVEDGEDTEAFF
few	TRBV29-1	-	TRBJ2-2	TGCAGCCCGCGAGGGGACACCGGGGAGCTGTTTTTT	CSPRGDTGELFF
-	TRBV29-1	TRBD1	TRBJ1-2	TGCAGCCCGCCGGACAGGGGGTATGGCTACACCTTC	CSPPDRGYGYTF
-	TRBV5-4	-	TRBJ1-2	TGTGCCAGCACCCGAACCGGGGACGGGCGCGCCGGAGGCTACACCTTC	CASTRTGDGRAGGYTF
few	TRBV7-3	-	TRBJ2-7	TGTGCCAGCAGCCTCAGTAATCCCCGCGGGCAGTACTTC	CASSLSNPRGQYF
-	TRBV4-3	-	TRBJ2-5	TGCGCCAGCAGCCAGCCCGTAAGGGGCACTAGACAAGAGGCCCAGTACTTC	CASSQPVRGTRQEAQYF
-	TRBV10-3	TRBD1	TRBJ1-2	TGTGCCACCAGTGGGGACAGCTATGGCTACACCTTC	CATSGDSYGYTF
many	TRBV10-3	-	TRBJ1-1	TGTGCCATCAGTGAGTGGTCAGCCGAAAACACTGAAGCTTTCTTT	CAISEWSAENTEAFF
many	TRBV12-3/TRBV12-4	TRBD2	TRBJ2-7	TGTGCCAGCACCCGGGAGGGCTCCTACGAGCAGTACTTC	CASTREGSYEQYF
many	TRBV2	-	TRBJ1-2	TGTGCCAGCAGTGAGGGCAGGTCCTATGGCTACACCTTC	CASSEGRSYGYTF
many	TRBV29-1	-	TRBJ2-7	TGCAGCGTTGAAGGACGTCGCACCTACGAGCAGTACTTC	CSVEGRRTYEQYF
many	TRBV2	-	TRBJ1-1	TGTGCCAGCAGTGGGCAGGAGGATGAAGCTTTCTTT	CASSGQEDEAFF
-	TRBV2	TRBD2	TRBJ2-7	TGTGCCAGCAGCCGCCCGGGAGGGTTGTCCGAGCAGTACTTC	CASSRPGGLSEQYF
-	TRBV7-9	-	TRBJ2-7	TGTGCCAGCAGCTTAGGCGGTACTGGGGCCAACGAGCAGTACTTC	CASSLGGTGANEQYF
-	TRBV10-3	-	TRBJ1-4	TGTGTCATCAGTGGGACGGGGGATGGAAAACTGTTTTTT	CVISGTGDGKLFF
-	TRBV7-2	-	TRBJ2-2	TGTGCCAGCAGCTTGATCTACAGGGTTGGGGAGCTGTTTTTT	CASSLIYRVGELFF
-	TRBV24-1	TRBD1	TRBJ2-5	TGTGCCACCAGTGGAAGGGGGCGAGAGACCCAGTACTTC	CATSGRGRETQYF
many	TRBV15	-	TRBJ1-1	TGTGCCACCAGCAGAGTTGGGCAAGCTGAAGCTTTCTTT	CATSRVGQAEAFF
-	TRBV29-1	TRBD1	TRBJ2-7	TGCAGCGCTATGGGACAGGGAGTTTACGAGCAGTACTTC	CSAMGQGVYEQYF
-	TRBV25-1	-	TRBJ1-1	TGTGCCAGCAGCCAAGATCGGGCAGGCCACGACACTGAAGCTTTCTTT	CASSQDRAGHDTEAFF
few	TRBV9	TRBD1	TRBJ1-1	TGTGCCAGCAGCAAGTACAGGGGAATGAACACTGAAGCTTTCTTT	CASSKYRGMNTEAFF
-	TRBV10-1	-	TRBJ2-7	TGCGCCAGCAGTGAGTCGGTAGGACCAAGCTGGAGCTACGAGCAGTACTTC	CASSESVGPSWSYEQYF
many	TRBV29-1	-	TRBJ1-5	TGCAGCGTTGGGGGCCACGGCAATCAGCCCCAGCATTTT	CSVGGHGNQPQHF
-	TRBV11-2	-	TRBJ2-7	TGTGCCAGCAGCCAAGCCGCCGGCGAGCAGTACTTC	CASSQAAGEQYF
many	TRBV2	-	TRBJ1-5	TGTGCCAGCAGTGTTAGAGGGATCTATCAGCCCCAGCATTTT	CASSVRGIYQPQHF
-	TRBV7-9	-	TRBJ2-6	TGCGCCAGCAGCCCCGGGGTTGTGTCTGGGGCCAACGTCCTGACTTTC	CASSPGVVSGANVLTF
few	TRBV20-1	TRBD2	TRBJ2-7	TGCAGTGCGGACGTAGCGGGAGGGCAGCATCGTAGGGAGCAGTACTTC	CSADVAGGQHRREQYF
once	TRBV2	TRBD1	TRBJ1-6	TGTGCCGCAATCCAGGACAGGGCTCTAAATTCACCCCTCCACTTT	CAAIQDRALNSPLHF
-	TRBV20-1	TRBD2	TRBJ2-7	TGCAGTGCTCCAGCGGGGAGGGCTTTCTACTTC	CSAPAGRAFYF
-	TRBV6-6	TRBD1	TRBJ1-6	TGTGCCAGCAGAGGACAGGGGTCGAATTCACCCCTCCACTTT	CASRGQGSNSPLHF
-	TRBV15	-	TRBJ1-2	TGTGCCACCAGCAGAGCCGGGCGGCTTTGGGGAACCTTC	CATSRAGRLWGTF
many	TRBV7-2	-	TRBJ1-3	TGTGCCAGCAGCTTAGGGACAGCTGGGACTGGAAACACCATATATTTT	CASSLGTAGTGNTIYF
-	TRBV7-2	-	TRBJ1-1	TGTGCCAGCAGCTTAGCCGCGGGGGCTTTCTTT	CASSLAAGAFF
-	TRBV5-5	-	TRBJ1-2	TGTGCCAGCAGCTTTGGTCCAGGGGCGTATGGCTACACCTTC	CASSFGPGAYGYTF
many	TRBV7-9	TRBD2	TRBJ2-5	TGTGCCAGCAGCTTAGGGCCGGGGGGGGAGACCCAGTACTTC	CASSLGPGGETQYF